This T cell receptor beta chain was identified during a study of blood T cell repertoires in COVID-19. Study details: PBMCs, B-cell-depleted T cells, or T cells were the source of the cDNA or gDNA that made up the material.

The CDR3 loop spans 16 amino acids. Germline loops: CDR1 SGHRS, CDR2 YFSETQ. V was clipped by 4 bases and J by 3 bases; unmatched bases: 3. This clone showed up just a few times. Generated by immunoSEQ multiplex PCR, the TCRdb table keeps only in-frame clones and is missing some. Altogether 150,000 to 200,000 clones are present, roughly 89% being singletons, with the ten largest covering about 3.2%. The sequenced material came from PBMCs or T cells enriched from blood (not recorded which). The clonotype comes from a woman in her twenties or thirties who had been exposed to COVID-19. The J gene is TRBJ2-3, the V gene TRBV5-1; TRBD2 aligns across 15 bases. The DNA of the CDR3 is TGCGCCAGCAGCCTCGGACTAGCGGGGGGGACAGATACGCAGTATTTT. The encoded protein is CASSLGLAGGTDTQYF.